This TCR beta chain was profiled in a study of Graves' ophthalmopathy and Graves' hyperthyroidism. Scientists amplified the TCR beta CDR3 regions from RNA transcripts. Investigators did first-round RT-PCR with HTBI primers, then second-round multiplex PCR. TCRdb called the multiplex PCR reads again in MiXCR, with one record for every CDR3 protein. The repertoire consists of roughly 400,000 distinct CDR3 sequences, with roughly 18% occurring once and the leading ten covering more than 1.5%. The CDR3 runs 15 residues. V lost 0 bases to trimming and J lost 2 bases, with 11 bases between them. CDR1 KGHSH and CDR2 LQKENI come from the germline V gene.

The material sequenced was peripheral blood. This clonotype was obtained from a woman between 18 and 29 years old with Graves' ophthalmopathy. This rearrangement joins TRBV18 to TRBJ2-7; no definite D call. The CDR3 nucleotides are TGTGCCAGCTCACCACCATCACAGCTGACCTACGAGCAGTACTTC. Its protein product is CASSPPSQLTYEQYF.